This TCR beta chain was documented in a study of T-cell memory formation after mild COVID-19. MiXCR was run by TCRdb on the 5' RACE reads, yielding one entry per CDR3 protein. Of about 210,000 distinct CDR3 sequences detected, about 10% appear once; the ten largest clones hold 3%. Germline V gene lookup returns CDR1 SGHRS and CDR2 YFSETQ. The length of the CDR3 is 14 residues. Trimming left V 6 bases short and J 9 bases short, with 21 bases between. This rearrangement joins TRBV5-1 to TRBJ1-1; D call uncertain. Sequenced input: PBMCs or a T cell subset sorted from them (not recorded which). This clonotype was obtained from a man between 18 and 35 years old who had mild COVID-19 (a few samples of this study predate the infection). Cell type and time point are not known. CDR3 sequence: CASKFARPAAKAFF. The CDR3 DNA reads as TGCGCCAGCAAGTTCGCCAGACCGGCCGCTAAAGCTTTCTTT.